These 21 T cell receptor beta chains were sequenced from one sample in a study of CD4 T cells in relation to SARS-CoV-2 and coronaviruses. Sequenced by immunoSEQ multiplex PCR; TCRdb stores in-frame clones only, minus some. Of about 36,000 clones in the sample, roughly 83% were seen once. Antigen specificity for these receptors is unknown. Sequencing was performed on naive CD4+ T cells from PBMCs, cultured in vitro. Described subset: naive CD4+ T cells isolated by negative enrichment. The receptors stem from an adult with COVID-19.

The rearrangement joins TRBV7-9 to TRBJ2-5; D call uncertain. Trimming removed 5 bases from V and 1 base from J, with 5 bases in between. The CDR3 runs 12 residues. Per germline, CDR1 SEHNR and CDR2 FQNEAQ (reference sequence). CDR3 amino acids: CASSAFQETQYF. CDR3 nucleotides: TGTGCCAGCAGCGCATTCCAAGAGACCCAGTACTTC.

V gene TRBV11-2 combines with J gene TRBJ2-1; TRBD1 is a possible D gene (5 bases). The V end was cut by 2 bases, the J end by 5 bases, with 13 bases between. There are 15 residues in the CDR3. Germline values: CDR1 SGHAT, CDR2 FQNNGV. CDR3 region: CASSLWGRVNNEQFF. The CDR3 nucleotides read TGTGCCAGCAGCTTATGGGGCAGAGTGAACAATGAGCAGTTCTTC.

The rearrangement uses TRBV28 and TRBJ2-7; weak D call: TRBD2 (7 bases). With 3 bases removed from V and 5 bases from J, the gap between germline ends came to 17 bases. Germline loops: CDR1 MDHEN, CDR2 SYDVKM. This CDR3 contains 15 residues. CDR3: CASSFGGARGDEQYF. CDR3 in DNA: TGTGCCAGCAGTTTTGGGGGGGCAAGGGGAGACGAGCAGTACTTC.

This clone was recorded only once. The chain recombines TRBV30 with TRBJ2-1; TRBD2 might be the D (5 bases). The CDR3 covers 17 residues. Trimming took off 3 bases at V and 0 bases at J, with 18 bases between the two ends. The V gene's germline CDR1 is GTSNPN and CDR2 SVGIG (reference sequence). The CDR3 loop is CAWRDRRRESSYNEQFF. In DNA form, the CDR3 reads TGTGCCTGGAGGGACCGGCGACGGGAAAGCTCCTACAATGAGCAGTTCTTC.

CDR3 sequence reads: CASSLGRQGEQFF. CDR3 DNA: TGTGCCAGCAGCTTGGGGAGACAGGGAGAGCAGTTCTTC. V is TRBV5-6 and J is TRBJ2-1; 7 bases align to TRBD1. The CDR3 extends over 13 amino acids. Per the germline V gene, CDR1 is SGHDT and CDR2 is YYEEEE. The ends lost 0 bases at V and 10 bases at J; junction bases unmatched: 4.

The genes are TRBV5-4 and TRBJ1-4; 8 bases agree with TRBD1. CDR3 size: 13 residues. Looked up from germline, CDR1 is SGHNT and CDR2 is YYREEE (reference sequence). Trimming cost V 8 bases and J 7 bases; bases outside gene matches: 7. The CDR3: CASQDRAGEKLFF. CDR3 nucleotides: TGTGCCAGTCAGGACAGGGCCGGTGAAAAACTGTTTTTT.

V gene TRBV18 combines with J gene TRBJ1-2; 8 bases fit TRBD1. Germline assignment: CDR1 KGHSH and CDR2 LQKENI. V was pared by 2 bases and J by 1 base, with 9 bases of the junction left unmatched. The CDR3 spans 17 residues. The CDR3 bases are TGTGCCAGCTCACCAGGGAGCAGGGGGCTTGTTAACTATGGCTACACCTTC. Translation: CASSPGSRGLVNYGYTF.

The chain recombines TRBV2 with TRBJ2-3, with D hard to call. The CDR3 length is 13 residues. Germline V gives CDR1 SNHLY, CDR2 FYNNEI. With 2 bases removed from V and 2 bases from J, the gap between germline ends came to 5 bases. The CDR3: CASSERLTDTQYF. Here the CDR3 DNA reads TGTGCCAGCAGTGAACGCCTCACAGATACGCAGTATTTT.

The gene calls are TRBV5-1 and TRBJ1-1, with D tentatively TRBD1 (5 bases). This CDR3 is built from 14 residues. Germline values: CDR1 SGHRS, CDR2 YFSETQ. V was trimmed by 0 bases and J by 5 bases, leaving 11 bases between them. The CDR3 reads CASSLGRGGTEAFF. The CDR3 DNA reads as TGCGCCAGCAGCTTGGGACGGGGGGGGACTGAAGCTTTCTTT.

This clone was seen more than once but under ten times. The chain employs TRBV30 and TRBJ2-7, with D tentatively TRBD1 (6 bases). V lost 2 bases and J 4 bases, leaving 9 bases between the germline ends. Looked up from germline, CDR1 is GTSNPN and CDR2 is SVGIG (reference sequence). This CDR3 comprises 12 residues. CDR3 bases: TGTGCCTGGAGTACAGGGACGTACGAGCAGTACTTC. This sequence encodes CAWSTGTYEQYF. Filled out from reference TRBV30 and TRBJ2-7, the complete variable domain reads SQTIHQWPATLVQPVGSPLSLECTVEGTSNPNLYWYRQAAGRGLQLLFYSVGIGQISSEVPQNLSASRPQDRQFILSSKKLLLSDSGFYLCAWSTGTYEQYFGPGTRLTVT.

This clone was observed once. The V gene is TRBV5-1, the J gene TRBJ2-3, with 7 bases fitting TRBD2. The CDR3 covers 15 residues. The V segment lost 1 base and the J segment 5 bases; nucleotides outside the gene matches: 7. Germline loops: CDR1 SGHRS, CDR2 YFSETQ. This chain's CDR3 is CASSLPAGRGDTQYF. The CDR3 coding sequence is TGCGCCAGCAGCTTGCCAGCGGGGCGAGGAGATACGCAGTATTTT.

The chain combines TRBV5-8 with TRBJ1-2; D unclear. The CDR3 spans 13 residues. Germline CDR1 is SGHTS and CDR2 is YDEGEE. The V and J ends lost 4 bases and 4 bases respectively, with 11 bases between them. The CDR3 DNA reads as TGTGCCAGCAGCCGGAGACAACGCTATGGCTACACCTTC. This translates into CASSRRQRYGYTF.

The chain has TRBV3-1 (or the pseudogene TRBV3-2) and TRBJ1-2, with 11 bases that match TRBD1. V lost 1 base, J lost 6 bases, and 7 bases stayed unmatched. The germline V gene has CDR1 LGHDT and CDR2 YNNKEL (reference sequence). The CDR3 contains 16 residues. In nucleotides, the CDR3 is TGTGCCAGCAGCCAAGCTAGGACAGGGGGCGGCGATGGCTACACCTTC. This codes for CASSQARTGGGDGYTF.

The chain's CDR3 is CASSLGLTNEQFF. The CDR3 nucleotides are TGTGCCAGCAGTTTGGGGCTGACCAATGAGCAGTTCTTC. This chain connects TRBV27 to TRBJ2-1; D possibly corresponds to TRBD1 (5 bases). The V and J ends lost 3 bases and 6 bases respectively, with 9 bases between them. Germline V CDR1 and CDR2: MNHEY, SMNVEV (reference sequence). The CDR3 has 13 residues.

The rearrangement links TRBV28 to TRBJ2-5; 7 nucleotides match TRBD2. The CDR3 extends over 14 amino acids. V shed 3 bases, J shed 7 bases, and the junction held 8 bases outside the gene matches. Germline values: CDR1 MDHEN, CDR2 SYDVKM. CDR3 sequence: CASSLGGTGRTQYF. DNA of the CDR3: TGTGCCAGCAGTTTGGGGGGGACGGGGAGGACCCAGTACTTC.

The chain carries TRBV11-2 and TRBJ2-3, with a possible D match to TRBD2 (6 bases). Germline lookup yields CDR1 SGHAT and CDR2 FQNNGV. V lost 3 bases and J lost 4, with 11 bases in between. This CDR3 contains 14 residues. DNA for the CDR3: TGTGCCAGCAGCTTTTGGGGGGAGCCAGATACGCAGTATTTT. Amino acid sequence: CASSFWGEPDTQYF.

The chain joins TRBV10-2 to TRBJ2-3; D gene uncertain. In germline, CDR1 is WSHSY, CDR2 SAAADI. The CDR3 sequence is 16 residues long. Trimming stripped 6 bases from V and 1 base from J, with 17 bases between. The CDR3 DNA is TGCGCCAGCAGCCCCCAAGACCCCGTGGGCACAGATACGCAGTATTTT. Protein sequence: CASSPQDPVGTDTQYF.

The V call is TRBV7-3, the J call TRBJ2-1, with D perhaps TRBD1 (6 bases). In germline, CDR1 is SGHTA, CDR2 FQGTGA. Trimming took off 2 bases at V and 8 bases at J, with 22 bases between the two ends. The length of the CDR3 is 17 residues. CDR3 protein: CASSLLPPPTGYHEQFF. The CDR3 nucleotides read TGTGCCAGCAGCTTACTTCCACCCCCTACAGGGTATCATGAGCAGTTCTTC.

The J gene is TRBJ2-5, the V gene TRBV9, with D possibly matching TRBD2 (5 bases). The CDR3 consists of 17 residues. Trimming left V 0 bases short and J 5 bases short, with 20 bases between. Germline CDR1 reads SGDLS; CDR2 reads YYNGEE. The CDR3 bases are TGTGCCAGCAGCGTAGCCTACGACGGGATTATGGTGGAGACCCAGTACTTC. Translated, it gives CASSVAYDGIMVETQYF.

The gene calls are TRBV5-5 and TRBJ2-7; the D gene is possibly TRBD2 (6 bases). The germline CDR1 and CDR2 sequences are SGHKS and YYEKEE (reference sequence). The CDR3 is 17 amino acids. V was clipped by 1 base and J by 8 bases, with 25 bases between them. The CDR3 bases are TGTGCCAGCAGCTTGTTTTATGGAGGGAATCAGGGTTTACAGCAGTACTTC. It codes for CASSLFYGGNQGLQQYF.

The V gene is TRBV6-5, the J gene TRBJ1-5, with TRBD1 matching over 8 bases. Unmatched junction bases numbered 5, after V lost 3 bases and J lost 4 bases. Germline lookup yields CDR1 MNHEY and CDR2 SVGAGI. The CDR3 consists of 15 residues. The CDR3 is CASSYDRGKNQPQHF. Written as DNA, the CDR3 is TGTGCCAGCAGTTATGACAGGGGTAAAAATCAGCCCCAGCATTTT.